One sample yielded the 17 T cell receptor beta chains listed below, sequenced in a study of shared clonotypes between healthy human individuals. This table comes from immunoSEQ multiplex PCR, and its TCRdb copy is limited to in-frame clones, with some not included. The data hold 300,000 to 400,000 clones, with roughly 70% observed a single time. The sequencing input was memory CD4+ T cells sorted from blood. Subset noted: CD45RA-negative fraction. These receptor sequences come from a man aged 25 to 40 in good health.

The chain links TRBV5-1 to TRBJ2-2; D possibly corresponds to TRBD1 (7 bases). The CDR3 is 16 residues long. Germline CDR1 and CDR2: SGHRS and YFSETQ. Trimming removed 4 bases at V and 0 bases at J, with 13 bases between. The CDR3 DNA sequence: TGCGCCAGCAGCCCAGGGGGACTGACGAACACCGGGGAGCTGTTTTTT. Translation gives CASSPGGLTNTGELFF.

The CDR3 reads CASSRPPGGDNEQFF. The CDR3 DNA follows: TGTGCCAGCAGCCGCCCCCCGGGGGGGGACAATGAGCAGTTCTTC. The chain joins TRBV28 to TRBJ2-1, with 8 positions matching TRBD2. The ends lost 6 bases at V and 5 bases at J; junction bases unmatched: 9. Germline CDR1 and CDR2: MDHEN and SYDVKM. The CDR3 consists of 15 residues.

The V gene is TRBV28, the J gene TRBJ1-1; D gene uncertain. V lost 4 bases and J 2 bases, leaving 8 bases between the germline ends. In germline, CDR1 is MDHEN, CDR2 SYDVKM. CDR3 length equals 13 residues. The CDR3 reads CASSSYSNTEAFF. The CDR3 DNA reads TGTGCCAGCAGTTCGTACAGCAACACTGAAGCTTTCTTT.

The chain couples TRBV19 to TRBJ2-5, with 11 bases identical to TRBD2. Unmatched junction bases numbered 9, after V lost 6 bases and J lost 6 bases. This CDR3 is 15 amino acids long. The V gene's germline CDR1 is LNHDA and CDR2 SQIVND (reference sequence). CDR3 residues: CASSMTSGNVKTQYF. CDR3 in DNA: TGTGCCAGTAGCATGACTAGCGGGAATGTGAAGACCCAGTACTTC.

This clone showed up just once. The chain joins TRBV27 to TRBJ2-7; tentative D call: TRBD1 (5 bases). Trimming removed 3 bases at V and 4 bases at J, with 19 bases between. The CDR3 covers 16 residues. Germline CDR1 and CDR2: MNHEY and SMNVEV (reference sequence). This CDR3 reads CASSFSGVGRGYEQYF. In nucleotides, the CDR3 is TGTGCCAGCAGTTTTAGTGGGGTGGGGCGAGGATACGAGCAGTACTTC.

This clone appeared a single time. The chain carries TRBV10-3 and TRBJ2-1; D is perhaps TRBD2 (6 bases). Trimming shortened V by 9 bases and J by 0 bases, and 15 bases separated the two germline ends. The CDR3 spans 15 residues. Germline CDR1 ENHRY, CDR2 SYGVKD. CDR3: CAIESGPSSYNEQFF. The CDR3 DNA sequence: TGTGCCATAGAGAGCGGGCCGAGCTCCTACAATGAGCAGTTCTTC.

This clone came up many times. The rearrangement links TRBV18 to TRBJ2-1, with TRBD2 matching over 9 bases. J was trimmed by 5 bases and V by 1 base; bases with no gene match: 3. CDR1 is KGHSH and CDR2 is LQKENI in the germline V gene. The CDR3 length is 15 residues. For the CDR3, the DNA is TGTGCCAGCTCACCACTCCCTAGCGGGAACAATGAGCAGTTCTTC. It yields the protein CASSPLPSGNNEQFF.

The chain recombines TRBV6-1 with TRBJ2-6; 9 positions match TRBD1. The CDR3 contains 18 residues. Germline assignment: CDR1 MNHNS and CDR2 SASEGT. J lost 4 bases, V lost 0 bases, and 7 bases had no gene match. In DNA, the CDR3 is TGTGCCAGCAGTGAAGCTATAACAGGGGGCACAGGGGCCAACGTCCTGACTTTC. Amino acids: CASSEAITGGTGANVLTF.

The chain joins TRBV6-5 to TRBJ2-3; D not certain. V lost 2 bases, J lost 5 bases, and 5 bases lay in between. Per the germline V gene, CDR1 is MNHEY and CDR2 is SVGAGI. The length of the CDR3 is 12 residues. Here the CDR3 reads CASSYLGDTQYF. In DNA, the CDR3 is TGTGCCAGCAGTTACCTAGGAGATACGCAGTATTTT.

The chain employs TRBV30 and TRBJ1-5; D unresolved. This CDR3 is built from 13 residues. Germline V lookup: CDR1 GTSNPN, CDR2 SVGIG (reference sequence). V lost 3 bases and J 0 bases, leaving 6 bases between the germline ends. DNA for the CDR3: TGTGCCTGGAGAGTAAATAGCAATCAGCCCCAGCATTTT. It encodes CAWRVNSNQPQHF.

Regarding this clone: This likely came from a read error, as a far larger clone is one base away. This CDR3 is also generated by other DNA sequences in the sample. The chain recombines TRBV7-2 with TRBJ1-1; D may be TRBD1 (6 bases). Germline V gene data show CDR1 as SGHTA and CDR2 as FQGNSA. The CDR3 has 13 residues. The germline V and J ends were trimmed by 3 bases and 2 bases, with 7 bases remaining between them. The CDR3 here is CASSLGHNTEAFF. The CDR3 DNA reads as TGTGCCAGCAGCTTGGGACACAACACTGAAGCTTTCTTT.

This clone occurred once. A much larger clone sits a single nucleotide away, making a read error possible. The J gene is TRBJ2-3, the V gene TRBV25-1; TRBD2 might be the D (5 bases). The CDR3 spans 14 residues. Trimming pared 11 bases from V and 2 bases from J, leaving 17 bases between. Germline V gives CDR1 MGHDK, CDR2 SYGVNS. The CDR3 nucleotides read TGTGCCTCGGGGAGCAGGAGCAACACAGATACGCAGTATTTT. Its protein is CASGSRSNTDTQYF.

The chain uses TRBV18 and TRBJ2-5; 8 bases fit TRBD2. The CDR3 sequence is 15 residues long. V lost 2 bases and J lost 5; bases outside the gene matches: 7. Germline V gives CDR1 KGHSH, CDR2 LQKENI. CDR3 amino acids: CASSPTGGPQETQYF. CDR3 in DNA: TGTGCCAGCTCACCAACGGGAGGGCCGCAGGAGACCCAGTACTTC.

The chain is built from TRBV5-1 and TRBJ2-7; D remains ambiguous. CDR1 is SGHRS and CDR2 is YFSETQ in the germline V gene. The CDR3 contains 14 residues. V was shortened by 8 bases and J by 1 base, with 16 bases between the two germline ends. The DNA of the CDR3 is TGCGCCAGTTCTCACAGCATAACTTCCTACGAGCAGTACTTC. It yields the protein CASSHSITSYEQYF.

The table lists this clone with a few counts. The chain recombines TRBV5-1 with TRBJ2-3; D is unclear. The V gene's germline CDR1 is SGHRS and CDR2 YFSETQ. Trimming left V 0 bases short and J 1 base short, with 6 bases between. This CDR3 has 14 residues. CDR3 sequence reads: CASSLGYRTDTQYF. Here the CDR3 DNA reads TGCGCCAGCAGCTTGGGCTATCGCACAGATACGCAGTATTTT.

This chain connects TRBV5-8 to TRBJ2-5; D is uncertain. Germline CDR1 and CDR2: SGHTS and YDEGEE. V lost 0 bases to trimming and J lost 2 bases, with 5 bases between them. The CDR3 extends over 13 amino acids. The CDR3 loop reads CASSLGPQETQYF. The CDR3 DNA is TGTGCCAGCAGCTTGGGGCCACAAGAGACCCAGTACTTC.

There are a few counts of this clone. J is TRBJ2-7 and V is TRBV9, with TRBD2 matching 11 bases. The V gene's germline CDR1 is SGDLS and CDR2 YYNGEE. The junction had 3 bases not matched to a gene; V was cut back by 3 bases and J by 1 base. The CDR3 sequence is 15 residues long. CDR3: CASSGGTSGSYEQYF. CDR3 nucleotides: TGTGCCAGCAGCGGCGGGACTAGCGGATCCTACGAGCAGTACTTC.